This record looks at one T cell receptor beta chain sequence and its context. V lost 2 bases, J lost 4 bases, and 2 bases stayed unmatched. Germline values: CDR1 LNHDA, CDR2 SQIVND (reference sequence). This CDR3 spans 15 amino acids. This sample is part of a study of blood T cell repertoires in COVID-19. As for the study in general: Both acute and convalescent COVID-19 samples were obtained from the United States, Italy and Spain. PBMCs, B-cell-depleted T cells, or T cells provided the cDNA or gDNA that made up the material.

As handled by the study authors: Estimation of nucleated cell counts was performed using reference gene primer amplification. Libraries were prepared by immunoSEQ multiplex PCR; TCRdb keeps only in-frame clonotypes and omits some of them. V, J and clone size are taken as reported in that table, and D and trimming were inferred from the DNA itself. Here the sample spans 470,000 or so clones, 80% to 90% being singletons. The gene calls are TRBV19 and TRBJ2-7; TRBD2 aligns across 13 bases. The source is a human donor in a cohort sampled during active COVID-19. Input material: peripheral blood. The CDR3 spells CASSIKTSGRYEQYF. CDR3 DNA: TGTGCCAGTAGTATAAAGACTAGCGGGAGGTACGAGCAGTACTTC. Drawing the rest from reference TRBV19 and TRBJ2-7, the complete variable domain is DGGITQSPKYLFRKEGQNVTLSCEQNLNHDAMYWYRQDPGQGLRLIYYSQIVNDFQKGDIAEGYSVSREKKESFPLTVTSAQKNPTAFYLCASSIKTSGRYEQYFGPGTRLTVT.